This record looks at one T cell receptor (beta chain) sequence and its context. Its specificity is unknown. The data derive from a study of T cell responses to AZD1222 COVID-19 vaccine. Whole-study results and caveats: Researchers took repertoire samples only after the peak T cell response had come. Possibly, clonal diversity was underestimated; donors were largely white British and included more females.

TCRdb's copy holds only in-frame clones and misses some; the assay was immunoSEQ multiplex PCR. This repertoire shows under 100,000 clones, approximately 85% found once; its top ten account for around 10%. CDR1 is KGHDR, CDR2 SFDVKD, per germline. The CDR3 has 13 residues. The ends lost 3 bases at V and 8 bases at J; junction bases unmatched: 5. The sample in question was peripheral blood, obtained 28 days after the second AZD1222 dose. The chain has TRBV24-1 and TRBJ1-2; 7 bases align to TRBD1. This receptor was identified in an adult who received the AZD1222 COVID-19 vaccine. The CDR3 region has the DNA TGTGCCACCAGTGATCTACAGGGGCGAGGCTACACCTTC. Its protein product is CATSDLQGRGYTF.